This passage covers 11 T cell receptor beta chains from one sample sequenced in a study of T-cell reconstitution after alpha-beta-depleted transplantation in children. Library preparation (for TCRbeta) was performed with unique molecular identifiers. A single record per CDR3 protein comes from TCRdb applying MiXCR to the PCR reads. Here the sample spans 700,000 to 950,000 distinct CDR3 sequences, roughly 16% being singletons. The sequencing used PBMCs, mostly from graft donor cells, collected 360 days after TCRalphabeta/CD19-depleted stem cell transplant. The origin of the receptors is a male patient between 10 and 17 years old who had a stem cell transplant for acute lymphoblastic leukemia, so the T cells may come from the graft donor.

The CDR3 DNA sequence: TGTGCCAGCAGTTTCCGGGACAGTCCTGTTGCACCCCTCCACTTT. Its translation: CASSFRDSPVAPLHF. The V and J genes are TRBV12-3 or TRBV12-4 and TRBJ1-6; TRBD1 aligns across 7 bases. CDR3 length: 15 amino acids. V trimming: 3 bases; J trimming: 11 bases; junction bases outside the gene matches: 10.

This clonotype showed up many times. J is TRBJ2-7 and V is TRBV5-1; tentative D call: TRBD2 (7 bases). Trimming removed 0 bases from V and 2 bases from J, with 12 bases in between. CDR1 is SGHRS, CDR2 YFSETQ, per germline. The CDR3 length is 15 residues. The CDR3 reads CASSLAGGLTYEQYF. CDR3 sequence (DNA): TGCGCCAGCAGCTTGGCGGGGGGCCTAACCTACGAGCAGTACTTC.

This clonotype was found a few times. The chain uses TRBV7-9 and TRBJ1-5, with a tentative D call TRBD1 (5 bases). V dropped 1 base and J dropped 2 bases, with 12 bases sitting between them. Germline loops: CDR1 SEHNR, CDR2 FQNEAQ (reference sequence). The CDR3 runs 16 residues. CDR3 region: CASSLEQGRGNQPQHF. In nucleotides, the CDR3 is TGTGCCAGCAGCTTAGAGCAGGGTCGGGGCAATCAGCCCCAGCATTTT.

This clonotype was found many times. The chain carries TRBV5-1 and TRBJ2-7, with a tentative D call TRBD1 (6 bases). Trimming took off 3 bases at V and 4 bases at J, with 11 bases between the two ends. This CDR3 is built from 13 residues. Looked up from germline, CDR1 is SGHRS and CDR2 is YFSETQ. The CDR3 loop is CASSWGRLYEQYF. The CDR3 DNA sequence: TGCGCCAGCAGCTGGGGGCGGTTATACGAGCAGTACTTC.

This clonotype was seen only once. An end of the junction does not agree with germline; a read error may underlie this. This chain joins TRBV7-9 and TRBJ2-1; perhaps D is TRBD1 or TRBD2 (5 bases each). The germline V gene has CDR1 SEHNR and CDR2 FQNEAQ (reference sequence). This CDR3 contains 14 residues. The CDR3 sequence: CSSSLGPPKYEQFF. CDR3 bases: TGTTCCAGCAGCTTGGGACCGCCTAAGTATGAGCAGTTCTTC.

The chain has TRBV5-6 and TRBJ2-2, with 7 bases identical to TRBD2. Trimming removed 4 bases from V and 3 bases from J; junction bases left unmatched: 12. This CDR3 spans 17 amino acids. CDR1 and CDR2 from the germline V gene are SGHDT and YYEEEE. The CDR3 loop reads CASSLVRLAGDTGELFF. The CDR3 DNA follows: TGTGCCAGCAGCCTAGTGCGACTGGCGGGAGACACCGGGGAGCTGTTTTTT.

This chain uses TRBV9 with TRBJ2-1; a possible D gene is TRBD2 (5 bases). The V end lost 0 bases, the J end lost 5 bases, and 9 bases lay between the germline ends. In germline, CDR1 is SGDLS, CDR2 YYNGEE. The CDR3 is 14 residues long. In DNA, the CDR3 is TGTGCCAGCAGCGTAGGTGGACTCGACAATGAGCAGTTCTTC. Its protein is CASSVGGLDNEQFF.

This chain links TRBV15 with TRBJ1-4; TRBD1 might be the D (5 bases). V gave up 5 bases and J gave up 6 bases, with 19 bases separating them. This CDR3 is built from 16 residues. Germline V gives CDR1 LNHNV, CDR2 YYDKDF (reference sequence). The CDR3 is CATSARVGKGHEKLFF. The CDR3 bases are TGTGCCACCAGCGCCAGGGTGGGAAAGGGGCATGAAAAACTGTTTTTT.

This clonotype has ten or more counts. The chain joins TRBV5-5 to TRBJ2-3; no clear D gene. Per the germline V gene, CDR1 is SGHKS and CDR2 is YYEKEE (reference sequence). CDR3 length: 12 residues. The V end was cut by 2 bases, the J end by 6 bases, with 7 bases between. In nucleotides, the CDR3 is TGTGCCAGCAGCTTTGACGGGGATACGCAGTATTTT. Translated: CASSFDGDTQYF.

This clonotype has more than one count but fewer than ten. The rearrangement links TRBV6-5 to TRBJ2-3; possible D gene TRBD1, 5 bases. In germline, CDR1 is MNHEY, CDR2 SVGAGI. Trimming took off 0 bases at V and 0 bases at J, with 10 bases between the two ends. CDR3 length: 16 amino acids. In DNA, the CDR3 is TGTGCCAGCAGTTACTCAGATCAGGGCAGCACAGATACGCAGTATTTT. Its protein product is CASSYSDQGSTDTQYF.

This chain connects TRBV5-1 to TRBJ1-1, with unresolved D. From germline, CDR1 is SGHRS and CDR2 YFSETQ. Trimming pared 1 base from V and 0 bases from J, leaving 13 bases between. CDR3 length equals 16 residues. CDR3 in amino acids: CASSLFSGGMNTEAFF. The CDR3 region has the DNA TGCGCCAGCAGCTTGTTCTCAGGCGGTATGAACACTGAAGCTTTCTTT. The whole variable domain, filled in from reference TRBV5-1 and TRBJ1-1, reads KAGVTQTPRYLIKTRGQQVTLSCSPISGHRSVSWYQQTPGQGLQFLFEYFSETQRNKGNFPGRFSGRQFSNSRSEMNVSTLELGDSALYLCASSLFSGGMNTEAFFGQGTRLTVV.